This T cell receptor (beta chain) stems from a study of T cell responses to AZD1222 COVID-19 vaccine. Sequenced by immunoSEQ multiplex PCR; TCRdb stores in-frame clones only, minus some. Recorded for this sample: more than 110,000 clones. Of note for this clone: The target antigen is unknown.

This CDR3 region has 19 residues. The germline gives CDR1 LNHDA, CDR2 SQIVND (reference sequence). The germline V and J ends were trimmed by 3 bases and 0 bases, with 18 bases remaining between them. Points from the study as a whole: The donors showed a predominance of white British ancestry and of females, with possible underestimation of clonal diversity. With two AZD1222 doses given, Spike-specific TCR breadth and depth both rose.

The receptor's source is an adult in good health. The rearrangement uses TRBV19 and TRBJ2-6; tentative D call: TRBD2 (6 bases). The specimen sequenced was peripheral blood. Here the CDR3 DNA reads TGTGCCAGTAGTATGGAGGGTGGGGAGGACTTCTCTGGGGCCAACGTCCTGACTTTC. Protein product: CASSMEGGEDFSGANVLTF. Together with reference TRBV19 and TRBJ2-6, the CDR3 gives the full variable domain: DGGITQSPKYLFRKEGQNVTLSCEQNLNHDAMYWYRQDPGQGLRLIYYSQIVNDFQKGDIAEGYSVSREKKESFPLTVTSAQKNPTAFYLCASSMEGGEDFSGANVLTFGAGSRLTVL.